This T cell receptor (beta chain) was sequenced for a study of cytomegalovirus exposure and HLA in healthy donors. Researchers ran the PCR with 60 Vbeta and 13 Jbeta primers. Some clones are missing from TCRdb's copy, which holds only in-frame ones; the method was immunoSEQ multiplex PCR. Of 60,000 to 70,000 clones in the sample, around 62% are singletons; the top ten hold less than 20%. V dropped 5 bases and J dropped 4; count of bases not matched to a gene: 6. The germline V gene has CDR1 SGHTA and CDR2 FQGNSA. CDR3 length equals 15 residues. On this clone itself: The antigen is undetermined.

Study-wide findings and caveats: The study flagged 150 to 200 TCR beta chains as cytomegalovirus-associated. A link between a missense DCLRE1C variant and TCR beta V- and J-gene trimming emerged from a later analysis.

This clonotype was obtained from a man aged 35-49 years in good health and CMV-seropositive. V usage is TRBV7-2 and J usage is TRBJ2-5; 11 nucleotides align to TRBD2. Source material: PBMCs. The CDR3 DNA is TGTGCCAGCAGCCAAGGGACTAGCGGAGCAGAGACCCAGTACTTC. Translation: CASSQGTSGAETQYF.